These 28 T cell receptor beta chains came from one sample sequenced in a study of response to subunit inactivated influenza vaccine. One entry per CDR3 protein results from TCRdb running MiXCR on the RT-PCR reads. The sample has about 700,000 distinct CDR3 sequences; around a sixth are singletons. Material: PBMCs from blood, obtained approximately 12 days after vaccination. Receptors originate from a man aged 45-65 years who received an inactivated influenza vaccine.

The CDR3: CQGGGGVNEAFF. The DNA of the CDR3 is TGCCAGGGGGGGGGGGGCGTGAACGAAGCTTTCTTT. This sequence joins TRBV20-1 and TRBJ1-1; 7 positions match TRBD1. The CDR3 totals 12 residues. Germline CDR1 DFQATT, CDR2 SNEGSKA (reference sequence).

This clonotype was detected a few times. The chain joins TRBV6-1 to TRBJ1-1, with 7 positions matching TRBD1. The junction had 7 bases not matched to a gene; V was cut back by 7 bases and J by 2 bases. Germline assignment: CDR1 MNHNS and CDR2 SASEGT. The CDR3 spans 14 residues. The CDR3 nucleotides read TGTGCCAGCAACTACCGGGACAGAAACACTGAAGCTTTCTTT. Encoded protein: CASNYRDRNTEAFF.

This clonotype was counted between two and nine times. The rearrangement joins TRBV5-1 to TRBJ2-1, with TRBD1 matching over 7 bases. Trimming removed 0 bases from V and 4 bases from J; junction bases left unmatched: 4. CDR1 SGHRS and CDR2 YFSETQ come from the germline V gene. This CDR3 comprises 15 residues. The CDR3 reads CASSLDRGGYNEQFF. The CDR3 DNA sequence: TGCGCCAGCAGCTTGGACAGGGGTGGGTACAATGAGCAGTTCTTC.

This clonotype was observed a few times. V usage is TRBV5-4 and J usage is TRBJ1-1, with TRBD1 matching 8 bases. Germline V CDR1 and CDR2: SGHNT, YYREEE (reference sequence). CDR3 size: 16 residues. Trimming cost V 4 bases and J 3 bases; bases outside gene matches: 11. The DNA of the CDR3 is TGTGCCAGCAGCAAGAACAGGGGGGTTTTGGACACTGAAGCTTTCTTT. It is translated as CASSKNRGVLDTEAFF.

This clonotype was found many times. The J gene is TRBJ1-1, the V gene TRBV5-1; no clear D gene. The V and J ends lost 4 bases and 1 base respectively, with 11 bases between them. This CDR3 is 14 amino acids long. Germline lookup yields CDR1 SGHRS and CDR2 YFSETQ. For the CDR3, the DNA is TGCGCCAGCAGCCCGGTCCACGGGAACACTGAAGCTTTCTTT. Translated, it gives CASSPVHGNTEAFF.

The rearrangement uses TRBV20-1 and TRBJ2-1; D gene uncertain. Germline CDR1 and CDR2: DFQATT and SNEGSKA (reference sequence). The V end was cut by 3 bases, the J end by 10 bases, with 13 bases between. The CDR3 is made up of 12 amino acids. The CDR3 nucleotides read TGCAGTGCTAGTCGGCAGGCCCTAGAGCAGTTCTTC. Translated, it gives CSASRQALEQFF.

This clonotype was found a few times. The V call is TRBV4-1, the J call TRBJ2-3; tentative D call: TRBD1 (6 bases). The V and J ends lost 0 bases and 4 bases respectively, with 26 bases between them. Germline assignment: CDR1 MGHRA and CDR2 YSYEKL. The length of the CDR3 is 20 residues. CDR3 residues: CASSQDQGRAGPWLSDTQYF. The CDR3 region has the DNA TGCGCCAGCAGCCAAGATCAGGGGCGCGCGGGCCCCTGGCTGTCAGATACGCAGTATTTT.

This clonotype occurred a few times. The chain employs TRBV6-2 or TRBV6-3 and TRBJ2-5, with D unclear. Trimming stripped 7 bases from V and 0 bases from J, with 21 bases between. This CDR3 spans 17 amino acids. The germline V gene encodes CDR1 MNHEY and CDR2 SVGEGT. For the CDR3, the DNA is TGTGCCAGCAAAACCAGCCCCCATGTAGGGTACCAAGAGACCCAGTACTTC. It encodes CASKTSPHVGYQETQYF.

V and J are TRBV30 and TRBJ2-2, with TRBD1 identical over 7 bases. J gave up 6 bases and V 2 bases, and 3 bases lay outside the gene matches. The CDR3 sequence is 13 residues long. Germline assignment: CDR1 GTSNPN and CDR2 SVGIG (reference sequence). The CDR3 here is CAWSFTGAGELFF. As DNA, the CDR3 is TGTGCCTGGAGTTTCACAGGGGCCGGGGAGCTGTTTTTT.

This chain uses TRBV4-2 with TRBJ2-1, with a tentative D call TRBD2 (5 bases). Germline lookup yields CDR1 LGHNA and CDR2 YNFKEQ. Trimming took off 0 bases at V and 10 bases at J, with 10 bases between the two ends. The length of the CDR3 is 13 residues. CDR3 bases: TGTGCCAGCAGCCAAGATGGGAGTGGCGAGCAGTTCTTC. Translated: CASSQDGSGEQFF.

This clonotype was seen more than once but under ten times. The chain combines TRBV10-3 with TRBJ1-3; D is possibly TRBD1 (5 bases). This CDR3 has 16 amino acids. The V end lost 2 bases, the J end lost 0 bases, and 11 bases lay between the germline ends. Germline lookup yields CDR1 ENHRY and CDR2 SYGVKD. CDR3 sequence: CAISEAGPSSGNTIYF. The CDR3 DNA reads TGTGCCATCAGTGAGGCGGGACCGAGCTCTGGAAACACCATATATTTT.

This chain joins TRBV12-3 or TRBV12-4 and TRBJ1-1; D is possibly TRBD1 (6 bases). V was trimmed by 2 bases and J by 2 bases, leaving 12 bases between them. The CDR3 extends over 15 amino acids. The CDR3 bases are TGTGCCAGCAGTTTACTTGACAGGCTAAACACTGAAGCTTTCTTT. Its translation is CASSLLDRLNTEAFF.

This clonotype came up a few times. The J gene is TRBJ2-1, the V gene TRBV6-2 or TRBV6-3; D is perhaps TRBD1 (5 bases). Germline V gene lookup returns CDR1 MNHEY and CDR2 SVGEGT. CDR3 length: 13 amino acids. V lost 6 bases and J 3 bases, leaving 9 bases between the germline ends. CDR3 in DNA: TGTGCCAGCAGCACAGGAATCTACAATGAGCAGTTCTTC. As protein: CASSTGIYNEQFF.

This clonotype has just a few counts. V gene TRBV12-3 or TRBV12-4 combines with J gene TRBJ2-1, with 7 bases matching TRBD1. The CDR3 runs to 15 residues. V gave up 6 bases and J gave up 5 bases; unmatched junction bases: 10. The CDR3 DNA follows: TGTGCCAGCAGGAGGACGGGACAGATCCACAATGAGCAGTTCTTC. Its translation: CASRRTGQIHNEQFF.

Only a few counts were recorded for this clonotype. The genes are TRBV19 and TRBJ1-3; unclear D gene. V gave up 10 bases and J gave up 0 bases, with 16 bases separating them. Germline-derived CDR1 and CDR2 are LNHDA and SQIVND (reference sequence). This CDR3 is 15 amino acids long. The CDR3 coding sequence is TGTGCCACGTCGACCAGTCGCATCTCTGGAAACACCATATATTTT. It yields the protein CATSTSRISGNTIYF.

This clonotype was observed at least ten times. The CDR3 nucleotides are TGTGCCAGCAGCCCGCGGGGACAGGGCAACTACGAGCAGTACTTC. Its translation is CASSPRGQGNYEQYF. The chain joins TRBV7-8 to TRBJ2-7; 9 nucleotides align to TRBD1. The CDR3 is made up of 15 amino acids. J was trimmed by 3 bases and V by 5 bases; bases with no gene match: 8. In germline, CDR1 is SGHVS, CDR2 FQNEAQ.

The chain combines TRBV3-1 with TRBJ2-7; 8 bases are a match to TRBD2. Germline V lookup: CDR1 LGHDT, CDR2 YNNKEL (reference sequence). CDR3 length equals 16 residues. The V segment lost 2 bases and the J segment 3 bases; nucleotides outside the gene matches: 9. Written as DNA, the CDR3 is TGTGCCAGCAGCCAAACATCCGGGACTAGGGGCTACGAGCAGTACTTC. Amino acids: CASSQTSGTRGYEQYF.

This clonotype was seen repeatedly, ten times or more. This chain joins TRBV28 and TRBJ2-7, with a weak D call TRBD2 (5 bases). This CDR3 has 15 amino acids. Germline V gives CDR1 MDHEN, CDR2 SYDVKM. Deletions cut 4 bases from V and 0 bases from J, with 13 bases between. The CDR3 DNA reads as TGTGCCAGCAGTTCCGCTGAGAGCGGCTCCTACGAGCAGTACTTC. Protein product: CASSSAESGSYEQYF.

This clonotype was detected only a few times. The chain carries TRBV18 and TRBJ1-6; no clear D. Germline V gene lookup returns CDR1 KGHSH and CDR2 LQKENI. The CDR3 contains 13 residues. Trimming stripped 3 bases from V and 11 bases from J, with 11 bases between. The CDR3 DNA is TGTGCCAGCTCACCGTCCTCGATGGCACCCCTCCACTTT. It encodes CASSPSSMAPLHF. The variable domain in full, completed from reference TRBV18 and TRBJ1-6, reads NAGVMQNPRHLVRRRGQEARLRCSPMKGHSHVYWYRQLPEEGLKFMVYLQKENIIDESGMPKERFSAEFPKEGPSILRIQQVVRGDSAAYFCASSPSSMAPLHFGNGTRLTVT.

This clonotype appeared a few times. The chain's CDR3 is CASSPGDRGDGKLFF. In nucleotides, the CDR3 is TGTGCCAGCAGCCCCGGGGACAGGGGGGATGGAAAACTGTTTTTT. The J gene is TRBJ1-4, the V gene TRBV4-2; TRBD1 aligns across 11 bases. The V gene end was trimmed by 4 bases and the J gene end by 10 bases; junction bases not matched to a gene: 8. The CDR3 is 15 amino acids. The germline gives CDR1 LGHNA, CDR2 YNFKEQ.

The gene calls are TRBV5-6 and TRBJ2-2; D gene unclear. The CDR3 has 12 residues. V gave up 0 bases and J gave up 11 bases, with 8 bases separating them. CDR1 and CDR2 from the germline V gene are SGHDT and YYEEEE. The CDR3 DNA follows: TGTGCCAGCAGCTTGGCCGATGGAGAGCTGTTTTTT. Protein product: CASSLADGELFF.

J is TRBJ2-2 and V is TRBV11-1; TRBD2 matches at 8 bases. The ends lost 8 bases at V and 6 bases at J; junction bases unmatched: 17. The length of the CDR3 is 17 residues. The germline V gene encodes CDR1 SGHAT and CDR2 FQDESV (reference sequence). The CDR3 DNA reads TGTGCCAGCCAAAGAACTAGCGGCAGAACGCGGGCCGGGGAGCTGTTTTTT. Translated: CASQRTSGRTRAGELFF. The whole variable domain, remainder taken from reference TRBV11-1 and TRBJ2-2, is EAEVAQSPRYKITEKSQAVAFWCDPISGHATLYWYRQILGQGPELLVQFQDESVVDDSQLPKDRFSAERLKGVDSTLKIQPAELGDSAMYLCASQRTSGRTRAGELFFGEGSRLTVL.

There are a few counts of this clonotype. The V gene is TRBV20-1, the J gene TRBJ1-6; TRBD1 matches 10 bases. The CDR3 loop spans 15 amino acids. V shed 3 bases and J 3 bases; nucleotides not matched to a gene: 2. CDR1 is DFQATT and CDR2 is SNEGSKA in the germline V gene (reference sequence). The CDR3 bases are TGCAGTGCTAGGTGGGACAGGGGCTATAATTCACCCCTCCACTTT. This sequence encodes CSARWDRGYNSPLHF.

The chain links TRBV5-1 to TRBJ2-1; TRBD2 agrees at 12 bases. With 3 bases clipped from V and 9 bases from J, the junction kept 1 base outside the gene matches. Germline V gene lookup returns CDR1 SGHRS and CDR2 YFSETQ. The CDR3 has 13 amino acids. The CDR3 nucleotides are TGCGCCAGCAGCTCTAGCGGGAGGGCTGAGCAGTTCTTC. Protein product: CASSSSGRAEQFF.

Only a few counts were recorded for this clonotype. A read error may account for a junction end that differs from germline. The chain recombines TRBV10-3 with TRBJ2-5, with TRBD2 as a possible D gene (5 bases). The CDR3 covers 14 residues. Germline V CDR1 and CDR2: ENHRY, SYGVKD. CDR3 nucleotides: TGTGCCGCTAACGGGGAAAAAACCCTGCAACTCCAGGACTTC. It encodes CAANGEKTLQLQDF.

This chain links TRBV7-2 with TRBJ2-3; D may be TRBD1 or TRBD2 (6 bases each). CDR3 length: 14 amino acids. The germline V and J ends were trimmed by 2 bases and 6 bases, with 12 bases remaining between them. Per germline, CDR1 SGHTA and CDR2 FQGNSA. CDR3 sequence (DNA): TGTGCCAGCAGCTTACACGGGGGCGTGGATACGCAGTATTTT. Protein product: CASSLHGGVDTQYF. The variable domain in full, completed from reference TRBV7-2 and TRBJ2-3, reads GAGVSQSPSNKVTEKGKDVELRCDPISGHTALYWYRQSLGQGLEFLIYFQGNSAPDKSGLPSDRFSAERTGGSVSTLTIQRTQQEDSAVYLCASSLHGGVDTQYFGPGTRLTVL.

A few counts support this clonotype. V gene TRBV14 combines with J gene TRBJ2-7, with D unclear. Germline V lookup: CDR1 SGHDN, CDR2 FVKESK. The CDR3 is 13 residues long. Trimming took off 6 bases at V and 4 bases at J, with 13 bases between the two ends. The CDR3 DNA reads as TGTGCCAGCAGTCTTAACGGACCGTACGAGCAGTACTTC. The encoded protein is CASSLNGPYEQYF.

This clonotype was found a few times. The V gene is TRBV12-3 or TRBV12-4, the J gene TRBJ2-7, with D possibly TRBD2 on 5 matching bases. There are 12 residues in the CDR3. The V and J ends lost 8 bases and 4 bases respectively, with 12 bases between them. The CDR3 nucleotides are TGTGCCAGCGGAGGCAGGCCATACGAGCAGTACTTC. Translated: CASGGRPYEQYF.